The 26 T cell receptor beta chains given below trace back to one sample, sequenced in a study of blood T cell repertoires in COVID-19. TCRdb's table, derived via immunoSEQ multiplex PCR, lists solely in-frame clones and lacks some. The data contain over 130,000 clones, about nine tenths of them singletons. Source material: peripheral blood. These receptors came from a woman between 55 and 75 years old with active or convalescent COVID-19.

The chain combines TRBV3-1 (or the pseudogene TRBV3-2) with TRBJ1-6, with unresolved D. The CDR3 is 14 residues long. With 3 bases removed from V and 0 bases from J, the gap between germline ends came to 3 bases. Germline loops: CDR1 LGHDT, CDR2 YNNKEL (reference sequence). The CDR3 loop is CASSHSSYNSPLHF. CDR3 coding DNA: TGTGCCAGCAGCCACAGCTCCTATAATTCACCCCTCCACTTT.

This chain joins TRBV30 and TRBJ1-2; tentative D call: TRBD1 (6 bases). The CDR3 is made up of 17 amino acids. Germline V gives CDR1 GTSNPN, CDR2 SVGIG (reference sequence). The V end lost 3 bases, the J end lost 0 bases, and 20 bases lay between the germline ends. As DNA, the CDR3 is TGTGCCTGGAGCTTGAGGGACACTCGCCCCACTAACTATGGCTACACCTTC. It is translated as CAWSLRDTRPTNYGYTF.

The gene calls are TRBV18 and TRBJ1-2; tentatively, D is TRBD1 (5 bases). The V gene lost 3 bases and the J gene lost 3 bases, with 14 bases spanning the gap. The length of the CDR3 is 15 residues. Germline CDR1 KGHSH, CDR2 LQKENI. The CDR3 region has the DNA TGTGCCAGCTCACCGTCGGCAGGGCGAGACTATGGCTACACCTTC. Translating it yields CASSPSAGRDYGYTF.

This clone was recorded only once. The chain combines TRBV28 with TRBJ1-1, with D perhaps TRBD1 (5 bases). Looked up from germline, CDR1 is MDHEN and CDR2 is SYDVKM. Trimming left V 6 bases short and J 0 bases short, with 23 bases between. This CDR3 is built from 18 residues. CDR3 in DNA: TGTGCCAGCAGGAAAGGCAGGTCGGCGGGGCCGGTGAACACTGAAGCTTTCTTT. This encodes CASRKGRSAGPVNTEAFF.

About this clone: The junction departs from germline at one end; a sequencing error may be responsible. The rearrangement uses TRBV5-1 and TRBJ2-3; the D gene is possibly TRBD2 (8 bases). This CDR3 contains 15 residues. Per germline, CDR1 SGHRS and CDR2 YFSETQ. The DNA of the CDR3 is TGCGCCAGCAGTATTTCGGGAGGGGGCACGGATACGCAGTATTTT. Translated: CASSISGGGTDTQYF. Full variable domain (remainder filled in from reference TRBV5-1 and TRBJ2-3): KAGVTQTPRYLIKTRGQQVTLSCSPISGHRSVSWYQQTPGQGLQFLFEYFSETQRNKGNFPGRFSGRQFSNSRSEMNVSTLELGDSALYLCASSISGGGTDTQYFGPGTRLTVL.

This chain links TRBV7-2 with TRBJ1-1; a possible D gene is TRBD1 (5 bases). The V and J ends lost 3 bases and 6 bases respectively, with 11 bases between them. This CDR3 spans 13 amino acids. The germline V gene has CDR1 SGHTA and CDR2 FQGNSA. The DNA of the CDR3 is TGTGCCAGCAGCTTTACCCTCAGGGCTGAAGCTTTCTTT. Its protein is CASSFTLRAEAFF.

The chain couples TRBV2 to TRBJ2-5; the D is unclear. Trimming cost V 2 bases and J 5 bases, with 3 bases left between them. CDR1 is SNHLY, CDR2 FYNNEI, per germline. This CDR3 region has 11 residues. Here the CDR3 reads CASSEYETQYF. For the CDR3, the DNA is TGTGCCAGCAGTGAATATGAGACCCAGTACTTC. The whole variable domain, filled in from reference TRBV2 and TRBJ2-5, reads EPEVTQTPSHQVTQMGQEVILRCVPISNHLYFYWYRQILGQKVEFLVSFYNNEISEKSEIFDDQFSVERPDGSNFTLKIRSTKLEDSAMYFCASSEYETQYFGPGTRLLVL.

The chain recombines TRBV6-5 with TRBJ1-1; D is possibly TRBD1 (5 bases). CDR1 is MNHEY and CDR2 is SVGAGI in the germline V gene. Trimming removed 6 bases from V and 3 bases from J, with 14 bases in between. This CDR3 contains 14 residues. The CDR3, as DNA: TGTGCCAGCAGACAGGCTCTCTCGGACACTGAAGCTTTCTTT. It is translated as CASRQALSDTEAFF.

The V and J genes are TRBV21-1 and TRBJ1-2; TRBD1, the table's D call, lacks a check against the DNA. TRBV21-1 is tagged as a pseudogene. The length of the CDR3 is 17 residues. The CDR3 reads CASRSRDREGANYGYTF. CDR3 DNA: TGTGCCAGCCGAAGCCGGGACAGGGAGGGAGCTAACTATGGCTACACCTTC.

This clone was detected only a few times. The chain has TRBV6-2 or TRBV6-3 and TRBJ1-5; 9 bases line up with TRBD1. Unmatched junction bases numbered 13, after V lost 2 bases and J lost 5 bases. Germline values: CDR1 MNHEY, CDR2 SVGEGT. CDR3 length: 18 amino acids. CDR3 coding DNA: TGTGCCAGCAGTTACACTCCCGATCCCGGGACAGGGCATCAGCCCCAGCATTTT. This codes for CASSYTPDPGTGHQPQHF.

To note about this clone: At one boundary the junction diverges from the germline segment, which might be a read error. V gene TRBV6-5 combines with J gene TRBJ2-2, with D perhaps TRBD2 (6 bases). The CDR3 length is 14 residues. The V gene's germline CDR1 is MNHEY and CDR2 SVGAGI. The CDR3: CAGRRGSDTGELFF. The CDR3 DNA sequence: TGTGCCGGCAGACGGGGGTCTGACACCGGGGAGCTGTTTTTT.

This chain uses TRBV18 with TRBJ1-1; 9 bases agree with TRBD1. The V gene end was trimmed by 4 bases and the J gene end by 7 bases; junction bases not matched to a gene: 7. Germline CDR1 and CDR2: KGHSH and LQKENI. The CDR3 has 14 amino acids. The CDR3 nucleotides read TGTGCCAGCTCACTAAGGACAGGGGCGGGTGAAGCTTTCTTT. Encoded protein: CASSLRTGAGEAFF.

The V call is TRBV6-5, the J call TRBJ1-1; tentatively, D is TRBD1 (6 bases). This CDR3 comprises 14 residues. Germline-derived CDR1 and CDR2 are MNHEY and SVGAGI. The V end was cut by 5 bases, the J end by 5 bases, with 15 bases between. CDR3 amino acids: CASSLGGARTEAFF. CDR3 in DNA: TGTGCCAGCAGTCTCGGGGGGGCCAGGACTGAAGCTTTCTTT.

The rearrangement links TRBV11-1 to TRBJ1-3; weak D call: TRBD1 (6 bases). Trimming took 5 bases from V and 4 from J, leaving 18 bases between them. This CDR3 is built from 16 residues. The germline V gene encodes CDR1 SGHAT and CDR2 FQDESV (reference sequence). In nucleotides, the CDR3 is TGTGCCAGCAGCGCTCATACAGGGACTACAGGAAACACCATATATTTT. Translating it yields CASSAHTGTTGNTIYF.

The chain recombines TRBV3-1 (or the pseudogene TRBV3-2) with TRBJ2-7, with 8 bases identical to TRBD1. V shed 0 bases and J 7 bases; nucleotides not matched to a gene: 8. The CDR3 consists of 15 residues. Germline V CDR1 and CDR2: LGHDT, YNNKEL (reference sequence). The CDR3 DNA reads as TGTGCCAGCAGCCAAGACCACGGCAGGGGGCGTGAGCAGTACTTC. Its translation: CASSQDHGRGREQYF.

CDR3 coding DNA: TGTGCCTGGAGTGTACGGGGGACAGGGGTTTCACCCCTCCACTTT. Protein product: CAWSVRGTGVSPLHF. The rearrangement joins TRBV30 to TRBJ1-6, with 10 positions matching TRBD1. The CDR3 extends over 15 amino acids. Germline lookup yields CDR1 GTSNPN and CDR2 SVGIG (reference sequence). Losses at the gene ends were 0 bases for V and 9 bases for J; bases not matched to a gene: 5.

The rearrangement joins TRBV18 to TRBJ1-5, with 12 bases identical to TRBD1. This CDR3 is built from 16 residues. The germline V gene encodes CDR1 KGHSH and CDR2 LQKENI. J lost 2 bases, V lost 3 bases, and 2 bases had no gene match. CDR3 in DNA: TGTGCCAGCTCACCGGGACAGGGGGCGGGCAATCAGCCCCAGCATTTT. Its protein is CASSPGQGAGNQPQHF.

This clone was seen once. The CDR3 here is CASSSGQNTGELFF. Written as DNA, the CDR3 is TGTGCCAGCAGCTCGGGACAGAACACCGGGGAGCTGTTTTTT. The chain couples TRBV7-3 to TRBJ2-2; D might be TRBD1 (6 bases). V dropped 4 bases and J dropped 1 base, with 7 bases sitting between them. CDR1 and CDR2 (germline): SGHTA, FQGTGA. The CDR3 is 14 residues long.

The chain is built from TRBV6-6 and TRBJ2-3; 9 bases are shared with TRBD2. V was clipped by 5 bases and J by 3 bases; unmatched bases: 6. Germline loops: CDR1 MNHNY, CDR2 SVGAGI (reference sequence). The CDR3 contains 15 residues. The CDR3 DNA sequence: TGTGCCAGCAGTCCCGGGACTAGCTTTACAGATACGCAGTATTTT. Protein product: CASSPGTSFTDTQYF.

The CDR3 DNA follows: TGTGCCAGCAGTTACTCGGGGGCCACTGAAGCTTTCTTT. It encodes CASSYSGATEAFF. The chain has TRBV6-5 and TRBJ1-1; TRBD1 is a possible D gene (6 bases). V shed 0 bases and J shed 4 bases, with 6 bases lying between them. The CDR3 sequence is 13 residues long. Germline V CDR1 and CDR2: MNHEY, SVGAGI.

The CDR3 protein is CASSEIRDTQYF. The CDR3 nucleotides read TGTGCCAGCAGTGAAATCCGGGATACGCAGTATTTT. The chain is built from TRBV6-1 and TRBJ2-3, with D uncertain. The CDR3 is 12 residues long. V was pared by 2 bases and J by 6 bases, with 6 bases between. CDR1 and CDR2 from the germline V gene are MNHNS and SASEGT.

The CDR3 sequence is CASSAGVGLYEQYF. The CDR3 DNA reads TGTGCCAGCAGCGCAGGGGTGGGGCTATACGAGCAGTACTTC. The chain joins TRBV7-2 to TRBJ2-7; possible D gene TRBD1, 6 bases. Germline V gene data show CDR1 as SGHTA and CDR2 as FQGNSA. Trimming shortened V by 5 bases and J by 4 bases, and 15 bases separated the two germline ends. This CDR3 region has 14 residues.

The chain couples TRBV27 to TRBJ2-7; 8 bases align to TRBD2. Trimming at V came to 2 bases and at J to 5 bases, leaving 8 bases not matched to a gene. CDR3 length equals 15 residues. The V gene's germline CDR1 is MNHEY and CDR2 SMNVEV (reference sequence). CDR3 sequence: CASSLEGRGGNEQYF. The DNA for the CDR3 is TGTGCCAGCAGTTTAGAGGGTCGGGGGGGCAACGAGCAGTACTTC.

V and J are TRBV5-8 and TRBJ2-6; possibly TRBD1 for D (5 bases). Per germline, CDR1 SGHTS and CDR2 YDEGEE. This CDR3 has 15 residues. The ends were cut back, 1 base at V and 4 bases at J, with 9 bases in the middle. In DNA, the CDR3 is TGTGCCAGCAGCTTGAGGGGCCGCGGGGCCAACGTCCTGACTTTC. Its translation: CASSLRGRGANVLTF.

V usage is TRBV2 and J usage is TRBJ1-6; D unclear. V dropped 4 bases and J dropped 7 bases, with 8 bases sitting between them. Germline values: CDR1 SNHLY, CDR2 FYNNEI. This CDR3 contains 13 residues. The CDR3 is CASSVQRNSPLHF. The CDR3 DNA sequence: TGTGCCAGCAGTGTTCAGAGGAATTCACCCCTCCACTTT.

This chain connects TRBV7-2 to TRBJ2-5; weak D call: TRBD1 (6 bases). Germline V gives CDR1 SGHTA, CDR2 FQGNSA. V lost 4 bases to trimming and J lost 4 bases, with 19 bases between them. CDR3 length equals 16 residues. As DNA, the CDR3 is TGTGCCAGCAGCTCTAGGATGCCAGGGGATGGAGAGACCCAGTACTTC. Amino acids: CASSSRMPGDGETQYF.